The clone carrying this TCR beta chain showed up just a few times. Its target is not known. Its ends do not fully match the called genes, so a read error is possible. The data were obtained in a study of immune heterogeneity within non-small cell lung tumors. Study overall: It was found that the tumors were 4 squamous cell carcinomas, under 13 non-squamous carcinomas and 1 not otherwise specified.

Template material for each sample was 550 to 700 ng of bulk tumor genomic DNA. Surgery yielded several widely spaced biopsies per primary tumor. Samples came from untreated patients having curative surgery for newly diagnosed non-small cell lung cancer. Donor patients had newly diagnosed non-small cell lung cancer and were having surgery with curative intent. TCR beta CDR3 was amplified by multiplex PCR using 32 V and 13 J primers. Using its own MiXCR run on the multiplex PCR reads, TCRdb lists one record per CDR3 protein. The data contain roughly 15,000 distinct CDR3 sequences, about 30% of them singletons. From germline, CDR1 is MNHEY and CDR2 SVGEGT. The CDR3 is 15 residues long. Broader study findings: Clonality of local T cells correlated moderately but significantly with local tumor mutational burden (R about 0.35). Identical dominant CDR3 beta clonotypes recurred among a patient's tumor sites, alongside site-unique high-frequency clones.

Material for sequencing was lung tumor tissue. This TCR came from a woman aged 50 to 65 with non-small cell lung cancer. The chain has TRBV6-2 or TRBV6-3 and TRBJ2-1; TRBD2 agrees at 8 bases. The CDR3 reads CASSLGGGPYSEQFF. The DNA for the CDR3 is TGTGCCAGCAGTTTAGGCGGGGGGCCCTACAGTGAGCAGTTCTTC.